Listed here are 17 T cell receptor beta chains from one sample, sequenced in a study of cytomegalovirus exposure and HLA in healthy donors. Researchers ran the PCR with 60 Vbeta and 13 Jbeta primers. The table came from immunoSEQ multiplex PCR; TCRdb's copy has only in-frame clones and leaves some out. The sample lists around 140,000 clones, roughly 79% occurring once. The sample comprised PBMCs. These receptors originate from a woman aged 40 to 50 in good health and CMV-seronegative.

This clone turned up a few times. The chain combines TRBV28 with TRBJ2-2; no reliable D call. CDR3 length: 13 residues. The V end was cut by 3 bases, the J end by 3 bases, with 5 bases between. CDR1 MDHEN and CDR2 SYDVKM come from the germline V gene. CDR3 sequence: CASSFIDTGELFF. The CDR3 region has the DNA TGTGCCAGCAGTTTCATAGACACCGGGGAGCTGTTTTTT.

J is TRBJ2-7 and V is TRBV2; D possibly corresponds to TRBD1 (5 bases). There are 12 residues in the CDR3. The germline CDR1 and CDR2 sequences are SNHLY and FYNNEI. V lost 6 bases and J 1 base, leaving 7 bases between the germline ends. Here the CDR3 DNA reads TGTGCCAGCAGGGACATTTCCTACGAGCAGTACTTC. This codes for CASRDISYEQYF.

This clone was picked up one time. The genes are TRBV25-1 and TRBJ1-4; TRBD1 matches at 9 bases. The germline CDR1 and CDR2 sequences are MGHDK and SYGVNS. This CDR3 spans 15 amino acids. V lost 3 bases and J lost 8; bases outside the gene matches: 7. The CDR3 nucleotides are TGTGCCAGCAGTGACCCCACGGGACAGGGCGAAAAACTGTTTTTT. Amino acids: CASSDPTGQGEKLFF.

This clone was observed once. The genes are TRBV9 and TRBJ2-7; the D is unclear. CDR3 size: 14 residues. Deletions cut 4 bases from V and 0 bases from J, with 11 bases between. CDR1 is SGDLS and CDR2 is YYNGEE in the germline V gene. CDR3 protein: CASSLGWSSYEQYF. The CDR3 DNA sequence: TGTGCCAGCAGCTTAGGGTGGAGCTCCTACGAGCAGTACTTC.

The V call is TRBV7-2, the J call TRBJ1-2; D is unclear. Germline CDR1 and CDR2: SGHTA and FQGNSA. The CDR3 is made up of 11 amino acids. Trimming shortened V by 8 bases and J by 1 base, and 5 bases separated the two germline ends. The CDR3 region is CASQINYGYTF. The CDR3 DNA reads TGTGCCAGCCAGATTAACTATGGCTACACCTTC.

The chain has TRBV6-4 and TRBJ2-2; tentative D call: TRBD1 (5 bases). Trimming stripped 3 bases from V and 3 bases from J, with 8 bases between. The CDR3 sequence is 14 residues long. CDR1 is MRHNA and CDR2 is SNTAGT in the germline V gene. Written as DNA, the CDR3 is TGTGCCAGCAGTGAGGGGCAGGACACCGGGGAGCTGTTTTTT. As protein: CASSEGQDTGELFF.

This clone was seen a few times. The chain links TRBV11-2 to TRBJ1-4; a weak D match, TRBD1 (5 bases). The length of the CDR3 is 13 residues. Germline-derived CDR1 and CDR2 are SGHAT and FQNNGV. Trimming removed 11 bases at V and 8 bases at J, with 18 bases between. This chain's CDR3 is CAEPRDEGEKLFF. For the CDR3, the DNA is TGTGCCGAACCGCGGGACGAAGGGGAAAAACTGTTTTTT. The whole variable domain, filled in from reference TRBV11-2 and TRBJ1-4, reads EAGVAQSPRYKIIEKRQSVAFWCNPISGHATLYWYQQILGQGPKLLIQFQNNGVVDDSQLPKDRFSAERLKGVDSTLKIQPAKLEDSAVYLCAEPRDEGEKLFFGSGTQLSVL.

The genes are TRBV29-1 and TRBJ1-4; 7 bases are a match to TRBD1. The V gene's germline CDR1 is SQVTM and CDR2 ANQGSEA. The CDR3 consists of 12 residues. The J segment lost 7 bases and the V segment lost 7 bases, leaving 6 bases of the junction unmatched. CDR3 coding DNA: TGCAGCGCCTCAGGGGGACGTGAAAAACTGTTTTTT. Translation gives CSASGGREKLFF.

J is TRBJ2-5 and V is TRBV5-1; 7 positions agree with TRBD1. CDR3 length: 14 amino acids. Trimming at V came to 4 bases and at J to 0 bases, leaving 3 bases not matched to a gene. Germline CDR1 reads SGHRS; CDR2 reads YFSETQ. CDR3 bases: TGCGCCAGCAGCCTACAGGGGAACCAAGAGACCCAGTACTTC. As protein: CASSLQGNQETQYF.

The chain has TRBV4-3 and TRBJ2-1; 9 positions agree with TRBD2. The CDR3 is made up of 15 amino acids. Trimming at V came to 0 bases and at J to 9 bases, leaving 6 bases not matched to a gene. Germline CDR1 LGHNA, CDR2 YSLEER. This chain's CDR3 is CASSQDGSGGVEQFF. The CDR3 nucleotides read TGCGCCAGCAGCCAAGATGGTAGCGGGGGTGTTGAGCAGTTCTTC.

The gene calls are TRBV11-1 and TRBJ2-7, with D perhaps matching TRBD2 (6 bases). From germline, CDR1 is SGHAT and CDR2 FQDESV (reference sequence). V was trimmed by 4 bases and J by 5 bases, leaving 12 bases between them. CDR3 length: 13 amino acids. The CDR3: CASSSRWGDEQYF. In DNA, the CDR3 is TGTGCCAGCAGCTCGAGGTGGGGGGACGAGCAGTACTTC.

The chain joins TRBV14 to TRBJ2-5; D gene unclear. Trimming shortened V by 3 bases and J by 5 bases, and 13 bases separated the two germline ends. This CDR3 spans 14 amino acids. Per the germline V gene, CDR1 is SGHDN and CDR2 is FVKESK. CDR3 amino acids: CASSHSQRGETQYF. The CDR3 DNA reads TGTGCCAGCAGCCATAGTCAGCGTGGGGAGACCCAGTACTTC.

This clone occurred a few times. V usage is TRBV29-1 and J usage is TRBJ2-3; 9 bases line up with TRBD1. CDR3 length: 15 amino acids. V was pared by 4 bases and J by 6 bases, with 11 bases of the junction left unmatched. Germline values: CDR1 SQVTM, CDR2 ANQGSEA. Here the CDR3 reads CSVGSHGTGMDTQYF. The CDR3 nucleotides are TGCAGCGTTGGTTCCCACGGGACAGGGATGGATACGCAGTATTTT.

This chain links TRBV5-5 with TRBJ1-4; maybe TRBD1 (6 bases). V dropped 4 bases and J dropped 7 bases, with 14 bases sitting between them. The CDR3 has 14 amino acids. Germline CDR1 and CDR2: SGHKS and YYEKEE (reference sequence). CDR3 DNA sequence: TGTGCCAGCAGCCTACAGGGATTTGGTGAAAAACTGTTTTTT. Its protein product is CASSLQGFGEKLFF.

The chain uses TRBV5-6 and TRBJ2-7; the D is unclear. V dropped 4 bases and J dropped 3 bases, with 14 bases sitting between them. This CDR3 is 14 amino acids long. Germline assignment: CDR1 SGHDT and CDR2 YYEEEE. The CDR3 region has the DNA TGTGCCAGCAGCATATCCCGACTCGGCTACGAGCAGTACTTC. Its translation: CASSISRLGYEQYF.

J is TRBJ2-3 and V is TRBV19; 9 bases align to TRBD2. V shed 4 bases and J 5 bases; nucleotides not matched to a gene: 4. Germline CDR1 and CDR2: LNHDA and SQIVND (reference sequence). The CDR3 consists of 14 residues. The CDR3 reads CASSTSGARDTQYF. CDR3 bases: TGTGCCAGTAGTACTAGCGGGGCGAGAGATACGCAGTATTTT.

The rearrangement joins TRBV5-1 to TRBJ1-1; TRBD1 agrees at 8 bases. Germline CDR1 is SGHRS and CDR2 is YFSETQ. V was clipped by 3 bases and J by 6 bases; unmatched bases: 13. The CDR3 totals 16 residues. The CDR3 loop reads CASSSGTGGTMAEAFF. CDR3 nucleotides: TGCGCCAGCAGCTCCGGGACAGGAGGAACGATGGCTGAAGCTTTCTTT.